The following is a T cell receptor beta chain sequence with its context. Its antigen is unknown. Per-nucleotide qualities are absent, and no much larger clonotype sits a single base away. V gives up 6 bases and J gives up 10 bases, and the segment between their germline ends measures 22 bases. The CDR3 goes from the cysteine to the phenylalanine over 16 residues. Of all the DNA, just the CDR3 is kept, 48 bases in frame from base 1. The germline V gene (reference sequence) supplies CDR1 LNHDA and CDR2 SQIVND. The collaborating institutions used their own protocols to collect whole blood in K2EDTA tubes. For TCRbeta analysis, collaborators shipped samples in one of three forms: frozen whole blood, isolated PBMCs, or DNA extracted from either of those sample types. This entry is derived from a study of blood T cell repertoires in COVID-19 (dated by TCRdb to 2018 to 2021). Study-wide context: The collaborator samples originated in the United States, Italy and Spain and spanned the acute and convalescent phases of COVID-19. Subjects who had been exposed to COVID-19, were actively infected with it, or had recovered from it provided the deeply sampled blood TCRbeta repertoires that made up the dataset. Sample metadata almost always included a de-identified subject ID, COVID-19 status, age in years and sex. The material from the prospective study consisted of cDNA or gDNA derived from T cells, B-cell-depleted T cells, or PBMCs. The samples were drawn from two sources: the first 160 participants of the ongoing ImmuneRACE study, and 1,200 or so subjects contributed by 6 global collaborators. The repertoires were made available in a free public database intended to serve as a resource for research on the immune response to SARS-CoV-2. Where HLA class I and class II types were available, the types were taken from metadata supplied by the sample provider, not from assay-based typing.

The immunoSEQ Assay, a bias-controlled multiplex PCR, was used to amplify TCRbeta CDR3 regions from genomic DNA. Turning to the authors' computational methods: The number of nucleated cells in each sample was estimated by amplification of reference gene primers within the assay. To quantify the absolute abundance of each unique TCRbeta CDR3 rearrangement, sequence reads were collapsed and filtered. For each sample, productive Simpson clonality was calculated by taking the square root of Simpson's diversity index across productive rearrangements. TCRdb provides this immuneACCESS table in a form limited to in-frame rearrangements. Some clones are lacking; in checked studies, under half of them reflect an unresolved V gene, and why the rest are absent is not known. The V and J calls and clone size are taken from that table; D and trimming were inferred from the DNA. Here the sample has about 200,000 clones; around nine tenths occur a single time. About a fifth of the sample belongs to the ten largest clones.

Overall results and qualifications from the work: The amount of clinical and demographic metadata varied by source and participant and was provided uncurated.

The specimen was peripheral blood. The receptor was derived from a man aged 55-75 years with active or convalescent COVID-19. The V gene is TRBV19 and the J gene is TRBJ1-6; perhaps TRBD1 is the D gene, with 6 bases matching. The CDR3 has the sequence CASRRSISRGRSPLHF. In nucleotide form, the sequence is TGTGCCAGTAGACGATCGATTTCCAGGGGTAGGTCACCCCTCCACTTT. Outside the CDR3, residues come from the reference TRBV19 and TRBJ1-6 proteins, so the full variable domain is: DGGITQSPKYLFRKEGQNVTLSCEQNLNHDAMYWYRQDPGQGLRLIYYSQIVNDFQKGDIAEGYSVSREKKESFPLTVTSAQKNPTAFYLCASRRSISRGRSPLHFGNGTRLTVT.